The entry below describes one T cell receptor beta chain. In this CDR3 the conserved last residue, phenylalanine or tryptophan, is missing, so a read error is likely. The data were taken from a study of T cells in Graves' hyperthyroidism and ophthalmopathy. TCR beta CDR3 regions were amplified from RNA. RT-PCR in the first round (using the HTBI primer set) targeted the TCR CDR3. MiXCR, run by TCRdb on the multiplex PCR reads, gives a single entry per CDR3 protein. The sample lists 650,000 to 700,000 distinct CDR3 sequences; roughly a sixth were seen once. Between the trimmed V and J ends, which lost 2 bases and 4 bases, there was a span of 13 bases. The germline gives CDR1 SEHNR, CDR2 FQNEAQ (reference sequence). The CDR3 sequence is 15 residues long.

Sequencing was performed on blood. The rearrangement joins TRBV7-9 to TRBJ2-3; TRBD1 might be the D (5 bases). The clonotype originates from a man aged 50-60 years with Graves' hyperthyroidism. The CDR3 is CASSLFSRVPDTQYL. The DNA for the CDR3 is TGTGCCAGCAGCTTATTTAGCAGGGTTCCAGATACGCAGTATCTT.